This entry is about one T cell receptor beta chain. The antigen remains undetermined. The data were obtained in a study of OX40 agonist ivuxolimab in advanced cancers. Study-level points and caveats: In general, CD8+ T cells held more expanded clones than CD4+ did, on average.

Germline CDR1 and CDR2: SGHTA and FQGTGA. This CDR3 region has 15 residues. V lost 2 bases and J lost 7, with 15 bases in between. Profiling relied on immunoSEQ multiplex PCR, and the TCRdb table lists in-frame clones only, not all of them. Of approximately 11,000 clones in the sample, approximately 63% are singletons; the top ten hold about half. The sample was CD4+ or CD8+ T cells sorted from blood, taken in a trial of the OX40 agonist ivuxolimab. The V gene is TRBV7-3, the J gene TRBJ2-1, with D possibly matching TRBD2 (6 bases). The sequence came from an adult with an advanced solid tumor such as melanoma, head and neck, liver or kidney cancer. The CDR3: CASSLEIADSNEQFF. CDR3 in DNA: TGTGCCAGCAGCTTAGAAATAGCGGACTCTAATGAGCAGTTCTTC.